The text below deals with one TCR beta chain. Its antigen is as yet unknown. The data were obtained in a study of Ad26.COV2.S vaccination and SARS-CoV-2 variants. Study-wide points: Total responses of T cells may have been underestimated by the analyses of TCR breadth and depth.

The CDR3 contains 18 residues. The V and J ends lost 1 base and 0 bases respectively, with 16 bases between them. The germline CDR1 and CDR2 sequences are SGHVS and FQNEAQ. This table comes from immunoSEQ multiplex PCR, and its TCRdb copy is limited to in-frame clones, with some not included. The table records 150,000 to 200,000 clones, around 88% of them present only once. The origin of this receptor is a human donor who had recovered from COVID-19. Sequences were derived from peripheral blood, sampled after recovery from COVID-19. The V gene is TRBV7-8, the J gene TRBJ2-1; D could derive from TRBD1 or TRBD2 (5 bases each). The CDR3 reads CASSLGDEGISSYNEQFF. As DNA, the CDR3 is TGTGCCAGCAGCTTAGGAGATGAGGGGATAAGCTCCTACAATGAGCAGTTCTTC.